This T cell receptor beta chain derives from a study of shared clonotypes between healthy human individuals. Study-wide background: Three plates each covered CD4 naive and memory; CD8 naive two, CD8 memory one.

A note on this clone: No antigen is known for it.

Study outcomes and limitations: Clonotypes which were not shared had lower generation probabilities than clonotypes that all four donors shared.

Assay: immunoSEQ multiplex PCR; the TCRdb copy retains only in-frame clones and omits some. Of roughly 2 million clones in the sample, 90% to 97% were seen once. Per germline, CDR1 KGHSH and CDR2 LQKENI. The CDR3 contains 21 residues. Trimming left V 0 bases short and J 9 bases short, with 30 bases between. Healthy and HIV-negative, the adult donors had no recent acute infections or vaccinations. Only Caucasian adults living in Nashville, Tennessee made up the donor group. The sequence derives from a man younger than 35 in good health. The chain uses TRBV18 and TRBJ1-6; D might be TRBD1 (6 bases). Source material: naive CD4+ T cells sorted from blood. Described subset: CD45RA+ positively selected. The CDR3 protein is CASSPPFWGRIGAAPGSPLHF. The CDR3 DNA reads as TGTGCCAGCTCACCACCGTTTTGGGGGCGCATCGGGGCAGCCCCAGGTTCACCCCTCCACTTT.